Each of the 10 T cell receptor beta chains below was sequenced from the same sample in a study of shared clonotypes between healthy human individuals. Produced via immunoSEQ multiplex PCR; TCRdb's table is partial and in-frame only. The sample records roughly 1,000,000 clones, around 82% being singletons. Specimen: memory CD4+ T cells from PBMCs. Described subset: CD45RA-negative fraction. These TCRs come from a man between 18 and 29 years old in good health. Some clones in this sample may be carry-over from other donors' samples.

The chain joins TRBV28 to TRBJ2-7; 7 bases map to TRBD1. CDR1 MDHEN and CDR2 SYDVKM come from the germline V gene. Trimming at V came to 6 bases and at J to 6 bases, leaving 17 bases not matched to a gene. This CDR3 spans 16 amino acids. In DNA form, the CDR3 reads TGTGCCAGCAGCTCACCGGTGGACAGGACTGTCCGCGAGCAGTACTTC. Its protein product is CASSSPVDRTVREQYF.

The chain uses TRBV9 and TRBJ2-3; D ambiguous. V dropped 4 bases and J dropped 6 bases, with 18 bases sitting between them. The CDR3 spans 15 residues. The germline gives CDR1 SGDLS, CDR2 YYNGEE. For the CDR3, the DNA is TGTGCCAGCAGCCCCCGAGTGTCGGGTCCCGATACGCAGTATTTT. It codes for CASSPRVSGPDTQYF. Filled out from reference TRBV9 and TRBJ2-3, the complete variable domain reads DSGVTQTPKHLITATGQRVTLRCSPRSGDLSVYWYQQSLDQGLQFLIQYYNGEERAKGNILERFSAQQFPDLHSELNLSSLELGDSALYFCASSPRVSGPDTQYFGPGTRLTVL.

This chain connects TRBV9 to TRBJ2-1; D call uncertain. V dropped 0 bases and J dropped 4 bases, with 11 bases sitting between them. CDR3 length: 15 residues. From germline, CDR1 is SGDLS and CDR2 YYNGEE. CDR3 protein: CASSVALGPYNEQFF. CDR3 DNA sequence: TGTGCCAGCAGCGTAGCTCTAGGGCCTTACAATGAGCAGTTCTTC.

The sample holds a few counts of this clone. The chain couples TRBV11-2 to TRBJ2-7, with D perhaps matching TRBD1 (6 bases). The CDR3 runs 15 residues. Germline V gene lookup returns CDR1 SGHAT and CDR2 FQNNGV. V gave up 1 base and J gave up 1 base, with 11 bases separating them. DNA for the CDR3: TGTGCCAGCAGCTTAGTCGGGACAAATTCCTACGAGCAGTACTTC. As protein: CASSLVGTNSYEQYF.

On this clone itself: This sequence is one base from a far larger clone and is likely a read error. The same CDR3 is also encoded by other DNA sequences in this sample. This chain joins TRBV29-1 and TRBJ1-5, with D unclear. This CDR3 is 13 amino acids long. V lost 4 bases and J 7 bases, leaving 14 bases between the germline ends. Germline-derived CDR1 and CDR2 are SQVTM and ANQGSEA. CDR3 nucleotide sequence: TGCAGCGTTGCCTGGGGTACGCGCCAGCCCCAGCATTTT. Protein: CSVAWGTRQPQHF.

The count of this clone is one. The chain combines TRBV7-3 with TRBJ2-5; possible D gene TRBD1, 6 bases. With the DNA end fitting TRBJ2-7 better, the J assignment may be wrong. CDR3 length equals 13 residues. Germline CDR1 SGHTA, CDR2 FQGTGA. CDR3 DNA sequence: TGTGCCAGCAGCGTGGACAGAGCCTACGAGCAGTACTTC. Its translation: CASSVDRAYEQYF.

This clone was seen more than once but under ten times. This CDR3 is CASSAETARQFF. The CDR3 coding sequence is TGTGCCAGCAGCGCGGAAACAGCGAGGCAGTTCTTC. This chain connects TRBV9 to TRBJ2-1; the D is unclear. The CDR3 is made up of 12 amino acids. V lost 3 bases to trimming and J lost 12 bases, with 13 bases between them. The germline V gene has CDR1 SGDLS and CDR2 YYNGEE.

The J gene is TRBJ2-7, the V gene TRBV28; 11 bases map to TRBD1. After removal of 2 bases from V and 9 bases from J, the junction contained 15 bases not matched to a gene. Germline V lookup: CDR1 MDHEN, CDR2 SYDVKM. There are 17 residues in the CDR3. The CDR3 DNA is TGTGCCAGCAGTTTACCTCAAGACTGGGACAGGGGGAAGCGGCAGTACTTC. Protein sequence: CASSLPQDWDRGKRQYF.

This clone was found once. This chain joins TRBV28 and TRBJ1-2; D is possibly TRBD1 (5 bases). The CDR3 contains 15 residues. Between the trimmed V and J ends, which lost 3 bases and 8 bases, there was a span of 19 bases. The germline V gene has CDR1 MDHEN and CDR2 SYDVKM. CDR3 bases: TGTGCCAGCAGTTTGTACCGGGACCCACCCGGAGGCTACACCTTC. As protein: CASSLYRDPPGGYTF.

The chain has TRBV4-3 and TRBJ2-1; the D is unclear. Trimming left V 0 bases short and J 4 bases short, with 10 bases between. The CDR3 totals 15 residues. The germline gives CDR1 LGHNA, CDR2 YSLEER. In DNA form, the CDR3 reads TGCGCCAGCAGCCAAGAGCTAGGTGGATACAATGAGCAGTTCTTC. Translating it yields CASSQELGGYNEQFF.